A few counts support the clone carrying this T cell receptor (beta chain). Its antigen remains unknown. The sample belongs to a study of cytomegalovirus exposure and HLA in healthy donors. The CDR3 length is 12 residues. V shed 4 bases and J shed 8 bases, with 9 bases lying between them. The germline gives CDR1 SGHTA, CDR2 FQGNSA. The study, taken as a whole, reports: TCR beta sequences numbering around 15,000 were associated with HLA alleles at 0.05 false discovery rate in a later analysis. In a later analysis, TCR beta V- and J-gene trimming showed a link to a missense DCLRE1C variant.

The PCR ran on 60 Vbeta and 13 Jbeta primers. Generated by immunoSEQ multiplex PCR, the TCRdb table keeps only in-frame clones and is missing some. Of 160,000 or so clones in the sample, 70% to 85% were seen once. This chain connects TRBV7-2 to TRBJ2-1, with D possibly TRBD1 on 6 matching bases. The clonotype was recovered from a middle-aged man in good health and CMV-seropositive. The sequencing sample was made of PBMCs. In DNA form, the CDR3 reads TGTGCCAGCAGCTCACAGGGTTATGAGCAGTTCTTC. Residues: CASSSQGYEQFF.